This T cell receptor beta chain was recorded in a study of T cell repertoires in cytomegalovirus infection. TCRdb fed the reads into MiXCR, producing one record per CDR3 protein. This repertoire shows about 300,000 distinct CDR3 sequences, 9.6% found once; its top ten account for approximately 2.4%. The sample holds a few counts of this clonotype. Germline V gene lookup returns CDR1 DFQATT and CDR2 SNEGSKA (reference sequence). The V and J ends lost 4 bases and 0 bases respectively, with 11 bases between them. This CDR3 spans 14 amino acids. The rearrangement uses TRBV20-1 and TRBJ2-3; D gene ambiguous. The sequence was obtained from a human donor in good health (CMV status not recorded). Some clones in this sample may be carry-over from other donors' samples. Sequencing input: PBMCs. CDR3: CSATDVVSTDTQYF. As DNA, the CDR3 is TGCAGTGCTACAGACGTGGTTAGCACAGATACGCAGTATTTT.